The next 20 T cell receptor beta chains were all read from a single sample in a study of T cells in Graves' hyperthyroidism and ophthalmopathy. Using RNA transcripts as the source, TCR beta CDR3 regions were amplified. Using the HTBI primer set, a first-round RT-PCR was run on the TCR CDR3. Each CDR3 protein is one row after TCRdb ran MiXCR on the multiplex PCR reads. The sample holds roughly 380,000 distinct CDR3 sequences, about 18% seen once. The sample was blood. All receptors derive from a woman aged 18-29 years with Graves' hyperthyroidism.

V gene TRBV6-2 or TRBV6-3 combines with J gene TRBJ1-1, with no clear D. Germline CDR1 is MNHEY and CDR2 is SVGEGT. Trimming took 8 bases from V and 1 from J, leaving 14 bases between them. The CDR3 loop spans 14 amino acids. CDR3 bases: TGTGCCAGCGCCCCCCGGTCTGAGAACACTGAAGCTTTCTTT. This encodes CASAPRSENTEAFF.

This clonotype was found many times. The chain carries TRBV12-3 or TRBV12-4 and TRBJ2-7; TRBD1 might be the D (6 bases). Trimming shortened V by 1 base and J by 2 bases, and 12 bases separated the two germline ends. The CDR3 spans 15 residues. DNA of the CDR3: TGTGCCAGCAGTTTAGGGACAGCAGGACCCTACGAGCAGTACTTC. It encodes CASSLGTAGPYEQYF.

The CDR3 sequence is CASSLTNYEQYF. DNA of the CDR3: TGTGCCAGCAGCTTAACCAACTACGAGCAGTACTTC. V and J are TRBV11-2 and TRBJ2-7; D not certain. The germline V gene has CDR1 SGHAT and CDR2 FQNNGV. Trimming stripped 2 bases from V and 3 bases from J, with 5 bases between. This CDR3 spans 12 amino acids.

Turning to this clonotype: Since a much larger clone is just one base distant, this may be a read error. This chain joins TRBV4-1 and TRBJ1-5; D unclear. V was cut by 1 base and J by 0 bases, with 7 bases left in between. Germline-derived CDR1 and CDR2 are MGHRA and YSYEKL. The CDR3 totals 15 residues. The CDR3 here is CASSQVFSSNQPQHF. CDR3 in DNA: TGCGCCAGCAGCCAAGTTTTCAGTAGCAATCAGCCCCAGCATTTT.

The V call is TRBV5-8, the J call TRBJ1-3; possibly TRBD1 for D (5 bases). Trimming removed 0 bases at V and 9 bases at J, with 10 bases between. Germline V lookup: CDR1 SGHTS, CDR2 YDEGEE. CDR3 length: 13 amino acids. The CDR3 here is CASSLEGEGTIYF. CDR3 in DNA: TGTGCCAGCAGCTTGGAAGGGGAAGGCACCATATATTTT.

As regards this clonotype: Given a much more abundant clone one base away, this may be a read error. This chain uses TRBV6-5 with TRBJ1-6; 8 bases map to TRBD1. In germline, CDR1 is MNHEY, CDR2 SVGAGI. CDR3 length: 16 residues. In nucleotides, the CDR3 is TGTGCCAGCAGTTTCAGGGGGCCACTCGGTAATTCACCCCACCACTTT. It specifies CASSFRGPLGNSPHHF.

In its sample, this clonotype was seen many times. The CDR3 DNA reads TGTGCCAGCAGTCCGCAACCAAGGAACAGAAGCAATCAGCCCCAGCATTTT. This translates into CASSPQPRNRSNQPQHF. The chain employs TRBV6-4 and TRBJ1-5; no reliable D call. CDR1 is MRHNA and CDR2 is SNTAGT in the germline V gene. The length of the CDR3 is 17 residues. V was cut by 5 bases and J by 1 base, with 18 bases left in between.

This clonotype was seen many times. This chain links TRBV28 with TRBJ1-1; 11 positions match TRBD1. V dropped 6 bases and J dropped 5; count of bases not matched to a gene: 8. CDR3 size: 15 residues. Germline assignment: CDR1 MDHEN and CDR2 SYDVKM. The CDR3 nucleotides are TGTGCCAGCAGAAGGACAGGGGGCATAGTAACTGAAGCTTTCTTT. Amino acids: CASRRTGGIVTEAFF.

This clonotype was observed at least ten times. The gene calls are TRBV7-3 and TRBJ2-5, with no clear D. The CDR3 sequence is 15 residues long. Deletions cut 2 bases from V and 9 bases from J, with 19 bases between. Germline V gene sequence: CDR1 SGHTA, CDR2 FQGTGA. The CDR3 bases are TGTGCCAGCAGCTTAGACGGTATCCCGGGTCGGTCCCAGTACTTC. This encodes CASSLDGIPGRSQYF.

This clonotype has ten or more counts. The chain is built from TRBV10-3 and TRBJ1-1; D is uncertain. Germline V gene data show CDR1 as ENHRY and CDR2 as SYGVKD. This CDR3 contains 14 residues. The V and J ends lost 6 bases and 4 bases respectively, with 15 bases between them. The CDR3 spells CAISQFYQLTEAFF. The CDR3 nucleotides read TGTGCCATCAGCCAATTCTACCAACTCACTGAAGCTTTCTTT.

This clonotype was found once. The genes are TRBV6-5 and TRBJ2-5, with D perhaps matching TRBD2 (7 bases). The CDR3 covers 15 residues. Trimming left V 1 base short and J 1 base short, with 10 bases between. Looked up from germline, CDR1 is MNHEY and CDR2 is SVGAGI. CDR3: CASSYYGGPQETQYF. CDR3 sequence (DNA): TGTGCCAGCAGTTACTACGGGGGGCCCCAAGAGACCCAGTACTTC.

This clonotype was counted many times. This chain links TRBV7-9 with TRBJ2-7; D might be TRBD1 (5 bases). The V end was cut by 2 bases, the J end by 4 bases, with 12 bases between. Germline V gene sequence: CDR1 SEHNR, CDR2 FQNEAQ (reference sequence). The CDR3 spans 14 residues. The DNA of the CDR3 is TGTGCCAGCAGCTTAAGGGGCGCAGGGTACGAGCAGTACTTC. It yields the protein CASSLRGAGYEQYF.

This clonotype was recorded at least ten times. The chain has TRBV7-9 and TRBJ1-2; 7 nucleotides match TRBD1. The junction had 8 bases not matched to a gene; V was cut back by 3 bases and J by 4 bases. Germline CDR1 SEHNR, CDR2 FQNEAQ (reference sequence). The CDR3 runs 15 residues. The CDR3 DNA sequence: TGTGCCAGCAGCTTCGGGACAGCCCTTTTCTATGGCTACACCTTC. Translation gives CASSFGTALFYGYTF. Drawing the rest from reference TRBV7-9 and TRBJ1-2, the complete variable domain is DTGVSQNPRHKITKRGQNVTFRCDPISEHNRLYWYRQTLGQGPEFLTYFQNEAQLEKSRLLSDRFSAERPKGSFSTLEIQRTEQGDSAMYLCASSFGTALFYGYTFGSGTRLTVV.

This clonotype has ten or more counts. This chain uses TRBV25-1 with TRBJ2-7; 8 bases are a match to TRBD1. The CDR3 has 14 residues. The V gene end was trimmed by 7 bases and the J gene end by 5 bases; junction bases not matched to a gene: 10. Germline V gene lookup returns CDR1 MGHDK and CDR2 SYGVNS. CDR3 protein: CASTEYPGGHEQYF. DNA for the CDR3: TGTGCCAGCACCGAATATCCAGGGGGCCACGAGCAGTACTTC.

This clonotype was seen many times. V and J are TRBV19 and TRBJ1-2; D is undetermined. This CDR3 comprises 14 residues. V lost 6 bases and J 1 base, leaving 12 bases between the germline ends. Germline V gene sequence: CDR1 LNHDA, CDR2 SQIVND (reference sequence). In nucleotides, the CDR3 is TGTGCCAGTAGGAACAGCGTACTTAACTATGGCTACACCTTC. It is translated as CASRNSVLNYGYTF.

The chain has TRBV2 and TRBJ2-3; 12 bases are a match to TRBD2. V lost 6 bases to trimming and J lost 2 bases; unmatched junction nucleotides: 3. CDR1 and CDR2 (germline): SNHLY, FYNNEI. The CDR3 runs 15 residues. The CDR3 reads CASRWTSGVTDTQYF. Here the CDR3 DNA reads TGTGCCAGCAGATGGACTAGCGGGGTCACAGATACGCAGTATTTT. The full variable domain, in which reference TRBV2 and TRBJ2-3 provide the parts outside the CDR3, is EPEVTQTPSHQVTQMGQEVILRCVPISNHLYFYWYRQILGQKVEFLVSFYNNEISEKSEIFDDQFSVERPDGSNFTLKIRSTKLEDSAMYFCASRWTSGVTDTQYFGPGTRLTVL.

In its sample, this clonotype was seen a few times. The chain recombines TRBV28 with TRBJ2-7; D gene ambiguous. The V end was cut by 7 bases, the J end by 1 base, with 11 bases between. Per the germline V gene, CDR1 is MDHEN and CDR2 is SYDVKM. The CDR3 length is 13 residues. The DNA of the CDR3 is TGTGCCAGCACCGCTGGCAGATCCTACGAGCAGTACTTC. Translation: CASTAGRSYEQYF.

This clonotype has at least ten counts. The chain joins TRBV28 to TRBJ1-2; D gene uncertain. V was cut by 2 bases and J by 5 bases, with 9 bases left in between. This CDR3 contains 13 residues. Germline lookup yields CDR1 MDHEN and CDR2 SYDVKM. The CDR3 coding sequence is TGTGCCAGCAGTTTAGAACAGAATTATGGCTACACCTTC. It specifies CASSLEQNYGYTF.

This clonotype was seen repeatedly, ten times or more. V gene TRBV7-3 combines with J gene TRBJ2-5; TRBD2 matches at 10 bases. V lost 4 bases and J lost 5; bases outside the gene matches: 7. CDR3 size: 15 residues. Germline V lookup: CDR1 SGHTA, CDR2 FQGTGA. The CDR3 nucleotides are TGTGCCAGCAGCTACGCAGGGACTAGCGTGGAGACCCAGTACTTC. Its translation is CASSYAGTSVETQYF.

Many counts were recorded for this clonotype. The V and J genes are TRBV9 and TRBJ1-1; D call uncertain. The CDR3 runs to 15 residues. V gave up 7 bases and J gave up 2 bases, with 18 bases separating them. Germline V gives CDR1 SGDLS, CDR2 YYNGEE. This CDR3 reads CASERLSGFNTEAFF. Here the CDR3 DNA reads TGTGCCAGCGAGCGACTGTCCGGTTTCAACACTGAAGCTTTCTTT.